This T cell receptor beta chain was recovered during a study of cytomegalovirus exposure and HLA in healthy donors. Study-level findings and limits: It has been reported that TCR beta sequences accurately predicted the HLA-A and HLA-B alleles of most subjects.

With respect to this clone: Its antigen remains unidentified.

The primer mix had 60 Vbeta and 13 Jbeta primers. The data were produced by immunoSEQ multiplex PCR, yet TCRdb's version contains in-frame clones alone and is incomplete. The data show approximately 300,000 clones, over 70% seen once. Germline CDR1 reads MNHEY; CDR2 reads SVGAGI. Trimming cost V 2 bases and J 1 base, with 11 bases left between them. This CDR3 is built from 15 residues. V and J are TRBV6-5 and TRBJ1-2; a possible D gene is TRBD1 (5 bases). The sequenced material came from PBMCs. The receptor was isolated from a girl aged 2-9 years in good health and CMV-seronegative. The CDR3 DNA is TGTGCCAGCAGTTACGGGCAGGGCCTTAACTATGGCTACACCTTC. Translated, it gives CASSYGQGLNYGYTF.